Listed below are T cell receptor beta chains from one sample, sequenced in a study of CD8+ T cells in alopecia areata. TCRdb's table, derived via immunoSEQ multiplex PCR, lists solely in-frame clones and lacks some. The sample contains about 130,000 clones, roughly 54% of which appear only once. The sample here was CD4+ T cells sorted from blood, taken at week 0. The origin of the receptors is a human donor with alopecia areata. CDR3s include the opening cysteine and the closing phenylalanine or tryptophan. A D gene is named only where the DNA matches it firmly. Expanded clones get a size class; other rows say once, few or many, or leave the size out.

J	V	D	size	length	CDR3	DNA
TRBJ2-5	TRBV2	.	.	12	CASSEGVETQYF	TGTGCCAGCAGTGAAGGGGTGGAGACCCAGTACTTC
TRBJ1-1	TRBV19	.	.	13	CASSIRPYTEAFF	TGTGCCAGTAGTATTAGGCCTTACACTGAAGCTTTCTTC
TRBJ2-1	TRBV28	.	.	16	CASSLATTGSYNEQFF	TGTGCCAGCAGTTTAGCAACTACCGGCTCCTACAATGAGCAGTTCTTC
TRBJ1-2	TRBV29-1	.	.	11	CSSTTASGYTF	TGCAGCTCAACGACAGCTTCGGGCTACACCTTC
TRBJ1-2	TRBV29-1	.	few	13	CSVEEDARGGYTF	TGCAGCGTTGAAGAGGATGCGAGAGGTGGCTACACCTTC
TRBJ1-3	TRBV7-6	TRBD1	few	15	CASSSTDRGRNTIYF	TGTGCCAGCAGCTCCACGGACAGGGGTAGAAACACCATATATTTT
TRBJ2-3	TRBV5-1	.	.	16	CASSLEGRDLSDTQYF	TGCGCCAGCAGCTTGGAAGGCAGGGACCTGTCAGATACGCAGTATTTT
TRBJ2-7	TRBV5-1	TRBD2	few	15	CASSPEGAGKYEQYF	TGCGCCAGCAGCCCCGAGGGAGCGGGGAAGTACGAGCAGTACTTC
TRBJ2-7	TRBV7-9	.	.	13	CASSLPGSYEQYF	TGTGCCAGCAGCTTACCGGGTTCCTACGAGCAGTACTTC
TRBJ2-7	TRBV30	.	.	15	CAWSVLSSRGDEQYF	TGTGCCTGGAGTGTACTCTCCTCAAGGGGGGACGAGCAGTACTTC
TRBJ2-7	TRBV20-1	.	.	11	CSAADVPQQYF	TGCAGTGCCGCGGACGTACCCCAGCAGTACTTC
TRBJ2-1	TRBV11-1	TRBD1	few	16	CASSPLPGQIYNEQFF	TGTGCCAGCAGCCCCCTCCCGGGACAGATATACAATGAGCAGTTCTTC
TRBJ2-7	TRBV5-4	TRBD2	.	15	CASSSASGGAYEQYF	TGTGCCAGCAGCTCCGCTAGCGGGGGGGCCTACGAGCAGTACTTC
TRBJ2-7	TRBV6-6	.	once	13	CASSYSGAGEQYF	TGTGCCAGCAGTTACTCGGGAGCTGGCGAGCAGTACTTC
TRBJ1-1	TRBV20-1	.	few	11	CSARATWEAFF	TGCAGTGCTAGGGCGACATGGGAAGCTTTCTTT
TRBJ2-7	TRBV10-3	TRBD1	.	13	CAIRLDRGTEQYF	TGTGCCATCAGATTGGACAGGGGAACCGAGCAGTACTTC
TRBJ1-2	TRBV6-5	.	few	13	CASSQNRDYGYTF	TGTGCCAGCAGTCAAAACAGGGATTATGGCTACACCTTC
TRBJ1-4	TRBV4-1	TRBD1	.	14	CASSRTGVNEKLFF	TGCGCCAGCAGCCGGACAGGGGTTAATGAAAAACTGTTTTTT
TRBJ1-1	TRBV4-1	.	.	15	CASSQVSGTLNGAFF	TGCGCCAGCAGCCAAGTCTCGGGGACTCTAAACGGAGCTTTCTTT
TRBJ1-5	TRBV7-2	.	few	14	CASSFDGSNQPQHF	TGTGCCAGCAGCTTTGATGGTAGCAATCAGCCCCAGCATTTT
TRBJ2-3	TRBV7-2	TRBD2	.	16	CASSLMVAGNSGTQYF	TGTGCCAGCAGCTTAATGGTAGCGGGGAACTCGGGTACGCAGTATTTT
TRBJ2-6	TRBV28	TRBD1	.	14	CASSTGAGANVLTF	TGTGCCAGCAGCACAGGGGCTGGGGCCAACGTCCTGACTTTC
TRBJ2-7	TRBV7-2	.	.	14	CASSRDSNSYEQYF	TGTGCCAGCAGCCGGGACTCAAACTCCTACGAGCAGTACTTC
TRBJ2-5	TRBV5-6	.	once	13	CASSLSLGPGDYF	TGTGCCAGCAGCTTGTCTTTGGGGCCGGGCGATTACTTC
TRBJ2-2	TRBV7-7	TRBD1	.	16	CASSQGGQGNTGELFF	TGTGCCAGCAGCCAGGGGGGACAGGGCAATACCGGGGAGCTGTTTTTT
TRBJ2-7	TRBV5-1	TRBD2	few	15	CASSTSGRAALEQYF	TGCGCCAGCAGCACTAGCGGGAGGGCGGCTCTCGAGCAGTACTTC
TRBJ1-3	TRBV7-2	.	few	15	CASSRDGVSGNTIYF	TGTGCCAGCAGCCGGGACGGAGTCTCTGGAAACACCATATATTTT
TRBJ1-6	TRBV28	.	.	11	CASTTNSPLHF	TGTGCCAGCACCACCAATTCACCCCTCCACTTT
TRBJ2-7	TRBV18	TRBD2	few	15	CASSPQREGRYEQYF	TGTGCCAGCTCACCACAGCGGGAGGGCCGATACGAGCAGTACTTC
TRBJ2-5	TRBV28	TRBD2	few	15	CASEAGTSAQETQYF	TGTGCCAGCGAAGCCGGGACTAGCGCACAAGAGACCCAGTACTTC
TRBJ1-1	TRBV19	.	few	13	CASSSDARDQAFF	TGTGCCAGTAGTAGTGACGCACGGGACCAAGCTTTCTTT
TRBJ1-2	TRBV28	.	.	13	CASSLSGPHGYTF	TGTGCCAGCAGTTTGTCAGGGCCTCATGGCTACACCTTC
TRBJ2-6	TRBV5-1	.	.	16	CASSGGRSSGANVLTF	TGCGCCAGCAGCGGGGGCCGGAGTTCTGGGGCCAACGTCCTGACTTTC
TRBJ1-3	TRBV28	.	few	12	CASSLTLDTIYF	TGTGCCAGCAGTTTAACGCTTGACACCATATATTTT
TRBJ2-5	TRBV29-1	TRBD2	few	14	CSGETSGDYYAQYF	TGCAGCGGGGAGACTAGCGGGGATTACTATGCCCAGTACTTC
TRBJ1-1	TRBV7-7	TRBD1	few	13	CASSLRDSTEAFF	TGTGCCAGCAGCCTTCGGGACAGCACTGAAGCTTTCTTT
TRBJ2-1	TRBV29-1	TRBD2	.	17	CSVESFSGDLLYNEQFF	TGCAGCGTTGAATCTTTCAGCGGGGACCTATTGTACAATGAGCAGTTCTTC
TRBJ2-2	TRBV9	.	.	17	CASSVQSSDYYTGELFF	TGTGCCAGCAGCGTCCAATCATCGGACTACTACACCGGGGAGCTGTTTTTT
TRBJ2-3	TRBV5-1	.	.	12	CASSLTPDTQYF	TGCGCCAGCAGCTTGACCCCAGATACGCAGTATTTT
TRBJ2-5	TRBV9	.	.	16	CASSVTPLGTQETQYF	TGTGCCAGCAGCGTAACCCCTTTGGGTACCCAAGAGACCCAGTACTTC
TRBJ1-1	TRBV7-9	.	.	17	CASSGSTSHRGGAEAFF	TGTGCCAGCAGCGGCTCCACTTCTCATCGGGGGGGAGCTGAAGCTTTCTTT
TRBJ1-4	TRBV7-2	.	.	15	CASSSPTELNEKLFF	TGTGCCAGCAGCTCACCGACAGAGCTGAATGAAAAACTGTTTTTT
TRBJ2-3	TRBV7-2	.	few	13	CASSRYSGDTQYF	TGTGCCAGCAGCCGTTACAGTGGGGATACGCAGTATTTT
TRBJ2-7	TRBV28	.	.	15	CASSTGFVSPYEQYF	TGTGCCAGCAGTACTGGTTTCGTCAGCCCCTACGAGCAGTACTTC
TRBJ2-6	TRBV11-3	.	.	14	CASTNRLGANVLTF	TGTGCCAGCACCAACCGGCTTGGGGCCAACGTCCTGACTTTC
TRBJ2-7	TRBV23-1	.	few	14	CATPAGAGSYEQYF	TGCGCCACCCCCGCCGGGGCCGGGTCCTACGAGCAGTACTTC
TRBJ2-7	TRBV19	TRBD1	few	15	CASSIRTGGTYEQYF	TGTGCCAGTAGTATACGGACAGGGGGGACCTACGAGCAGTACTTC
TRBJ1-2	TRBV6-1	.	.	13	CASREYSGYGYTF	TGTGCCAGCAGAGAATATTCGGGGTATGGCTACACCTTC
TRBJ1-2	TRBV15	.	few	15	CATSRERGIYDGYTF	TGTGCCACCAGCAGAGAACGGGGCATATACGATGGCTACACCTTC
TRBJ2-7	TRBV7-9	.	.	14	CASSSLKGVYEQYF	TGTGCCAGCAGCTCCCTGAAGGGTGTTTACGAGCAGTACTTC
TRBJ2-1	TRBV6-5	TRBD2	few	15	CASSYGSGGYNEQFF	TGTGCCAGCAGTTACGGGTCGGGGGGCTACAATGAGCAGTTCTTC
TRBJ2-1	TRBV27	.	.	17	CASSSFGPPSSYNEQFF	TGTGCCAGCAGTTCGTTCGGGCCTCCGAGCTCCTACAATGAGCAGTTCTTC
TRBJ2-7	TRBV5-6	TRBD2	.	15	CASSQRTSGGVEQYF	TGTGCCAGCAGCCAAAGGACTAGCGGGGGTGTCGAGCAGTACTTC
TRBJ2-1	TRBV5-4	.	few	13	CASSGPPGSEQFF	TGTGCCAGCAGCGGACCCCCGGGAAGTGAGCAGTTCTTC
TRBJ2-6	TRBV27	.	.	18	CASSLRLPEGSGANVLTF	TGTGCCAGCAGTTTACGACTACCCGAGGGCTCTGGGGCCAACGTCCTGACTTTC
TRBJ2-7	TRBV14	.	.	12	CASSRQMGEQYF	TGTGCCAGCAGCCGACAGATGGGCGAGCAGTACTTC
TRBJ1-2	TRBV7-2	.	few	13	CASSLDRLYGYTF	TGTGCCAGCAGCCTGGACAGATTATATGGCTACACCTTC